Listed below are T cell receptor beta chains from one sample, sequenced in a study of T-cell reconstitution after alpha-beta-depleted transplantation in children. TCRdb passed the PCR reads through MiXCR, listing each CDR3 protein once. The repertoire holds about 400,000 distinct CDR3 sequences, 13% seen once, with about 3.9% in the top ten. Sequencing was performed on PBMCs, taken from the stem cell graft. These receptors originate from a human donor who donated a stem cell graft to a child with Fanconi anemia. Each CDR3 is given with its conserved first and last residue. D genes are given only for firm matches. The listing skips clone size in some rows; elsewhere it reads once, few, many or a size class.

J gene: TRBJ1-2; clone size: NA; V gene: TRBV6-1; D gene: NA; CDR3 protein: CASSELYTGYGYTF; CDR3 DNA: TGTGCCAGCAGTGAGTTGTATACAGGCTATGGCTACACCTTC
J gene: TRBJ2-6; clone size: many; V gene: TRBV5-1; D gene: NA; CDR3 protein: CASSPGRSSGANVLTF; CDR3 DNA: TGCGCCAGCTCCCCGGGCCGGAGCTCTGGGGCCAACGTCCTGACTTTC
J gene: TRBJ2-1; clone size: NA; V gene: TRBV5-1; D gene: NA; CDR3 protein: CASSLEVGAYNEQFF; CDR3 DNA: TGCGCCAGCAGCTTGGAGGTAGGGGCCTACAATGAGCAGTTCTTC
J gene: TRBJ2-5; clone size: NA; V gene: TRBV5-1; D gene: TRBD1; CDR3 protein: CASSPGTENVKYF; CDR3 DNA: TGCGCCAGCAGCCCCGGGACAGAAAATGTAAAGTACTTC
J gene: TRBJ2-3; clone size: NA; V gene: TRBV5-6; D gene: NA; CDR3 protein: CASSRGTRGDTQYF; CDR3 DNA: TGTGCCAGCAGCCGGGGGACTCGCGGAGATACGCAGTATTTT
J gene: TRBJ2-7; clone size: NA; V gene: TRBV5-1; D gene: TRBD2; CDR3 protein: CASSWSSGPYEQYF; CDR3 DNA: TGCGCCAGCAGCTGGTCTAGCGGGCCTTACGAGCAGTACTTC
J gene: TRBJ2-1; clone size: few; V gene: TRBV5-6; D gene: NA; CDR3 protein: CASTVSRGAGPHEQFF; CDR3 DNA: TGTGCCAGCACCGTCAGCCGGGGGGCCGGACCCCATGAGCAGTTCTTC
J gene: TRBJ1-2; clone size: NA; V gene: TRBV3-1; D gene: NA; CDR3 protein: CASSQGDSRRTF; CDR3 DNA: TGTGCCAGCAGCCAAGGCGACAGTCGGCGGACCTTC
J gene: TRBJ2-2; clone size: NA; V gene: TRBV4-3; D gene: NA; CDR3 protein: CASSLRGDGELFF; CDR3 DNA: TGCGCCAGCAGCCTAAGGGGGGACGGGGAGCTGTTTTTT
J gene: TRBJ2-1; clone size: NA; V gene: TRBV11-1; D gene: TRBD1; CDR3 protein: CASSSQGWLNYNEQFF; CDR3 DNA: TGTGCCAGCAGCTCACAGGGGTGGTTGAACTACAATGAGCAGTTCTTC
J gene: TRBJ1-6; clone size: NA; V gene: TRBV5-5; D gene: NA; CDR3 protein: CASSLVQEYSPLHF; CDR3 DNA: TGTGCCAGCAGCTTGGTACAGGAGTATTCACCCCTCCACTTT
J gene: TRBJ1-1; clone size: few; V gene: TRBV5-1; D gene: TRBD1; CDR3 protein: CASSSREDRGNTEAFF; CDR3 DNA: TGCGCCAGCAGCTCCCGAGAAGACAGGGGAAACACTGAAGCTTTCTTT
J gene: TRBJ2-5; clone size: many; V gene: TRBV5-5; D gene: NA; CDR3 protein: CAEGGPEETQYF; CDR3 DNA: TGTGCCGAGGGGGGCCCCGAGGAGACCCAGTACTTC
J gene: TRBJ1-6; clone size: NA; V gene: TRBV6-5; D gene: TRBD1; CDR3 protein: CASSYRLQGSNSPLHF; CDR3 DNA: TGTGCCAGCAGTTACCGATTACAGGGGAGCAATTCACCCCTCCACTTT
J gene: TRBJ1-4; clone size: many; V gene: TRBV9; D gene: TRBD1; CDR3 protein: CASSGATRDSPIATNEKLFF; CDR3 DNA: TGTGCCAGCAGCGGGGCTACCCGGGACAGCCCGATTGCAACTAATGAAAAACTGTTTTTT
J gene: TRBJ2-5; clone size: few; V gene: TRBV7-8; D gene: NA; CDR3 protein: CASSSTAGFGTQYF; CDR3 DNA: TGTGCCAGCAGCTCAACGGCAGGGTTCGGGACCCAGTACTTC
J gene: TRBJ1-1; clone size: NA; V gene: TRBV20-1; D gene: NA; CDR3 protein: CSAAQPGPMNTEAFF; CDR3 DNA: TGCAGTGCTGCCCAGCCAGGGCCCATGAACACTGAAGCTTTCTTT
J gene: TRBJ1-2; clone size: many; V gene: TRBV27; D gene: TRBD1; CDR3 protein: CASSQGQNYGYTF; CDR3 DNA: TGTGCCAGCAGCCAGGGACAGAACTATGGCTACACCTTC
J gene: TRBJ1-1; clone size: NA; V gene: TRBV29-1; D gene: NA; CDR3 protein: CSVEVSDGTEAFF; CDR3 DNA: TGCAGCGTTGAAGTTTCAGATGGCACTGAAGCTTTCTTT
J gene: TRBJ1-5; clone size: few; V gene: TRBV4-3; D gene: NA; CDR3 protein: CASSQGIVNQPQHF; CDR3 DNA: TGCGCCAGCAGCCAAGGGATAGTTAATCAGCCCCAGCATTTT
J gene: TRBJ2-1; clone size: many; V gene: TRBV18; D gene: TRBD2; CDR3 protein: CASSGLAGYNEQFF; CDR3 DNA: TGTGCCAGCTCAGGTCTAGCGGGCTACAATGAGCAGTTCTTC
J gene: TRBJ1-4; clone size: NA; V gene: TRBV4-2; D gene: NA; CDR3 protein: CASSPEGLGTNEKLFF; CDR3 DNA: TGTGCCAGCAGCCCAGAGGGACTCGGAACTAATGAAAAACTGTTTTTT
J gene: TRBJ2-3; clone size: many; V gene: TRBV20-1; D gene: NA; CDR3 protein: CSAKIDRWGTDTQYF; CDR3 DNA: TGCAGTGCTAAGATAGACAGATGGGGAACAGATACGCAGTATTTT
J gene: TRBJ2-7; clone size: NA; V gene: TRBV20-1; D gene: NA; CDR3 protein: CSARDRAYEQYF; CDR3 DNA: TGCAGTGCTAGAGATAGAGCCTACGAGCAGTACTTC
J gene: TRBJ2-5; clone size: NA; V gene: TRBV11-2; D gene: TRBD1; CDR3 protein: CASSRRTLQGAETQYF; CDR3 DNA: TGTGCCAGCAGCCGCAGAACGCTACAGGGGGCAGAGACCCAGTACTTC
J gene: TRBJ2-1; clone size: many; V gene: TRBV11-2; D gene: NA; CDR3 protein: CASSNQVQQFF; CDR3 DNA: TGTGCCAGCAGCAATCAAGTGCAGCAGTTCTTC
J gene: TRBJ2-2; clone size: many; V gene: TRBV6-5; D gene: NA; CDR3 protein: CASSYSVNTGELFF; CDR3 DNA: TGTGCCAGCAGTTACTCGGTGAACACCGGGGAGCTGTTTTTT
J gene: TRBJ2-2; clone size: NA; V gene: TRBV12-3/TRBV12-4; D gene: NA; CDR3 protein: CASSPRDERTRLMSGELFF; CDR3 DNA: TGTGCCAGCAGCCCGCGGGACGAGCGCACCCGCCTGATGTCCGGGGAGCTGTTTTTT
J gene: TRBJ1-1; clone size: many; V gene: TRBV6-5; D gene: NA; CDR3 protein: CASSYREGDTEAFF; CDR3 DNA: TGTGCCAGCAGTTACAGGGAAGGAGACACTGAAGCTTTCTTT
J gene: TRBJ1-2; clone size: few; V gene: TRBV7-8; D gene: NA; CDR3 protein: CASSPRGAGYTF; CDR3 DNA: TGTGCCAGCAGCCCTCGGGGGGCAGGCTACACCTTC
J gene: TRBJ2-7; clone size: many; V gene: TRBV7-8; D gene: TRBD2; CDR3 protein: CASSFQRGGYREQYF; CDR3 DNA: TGTGCCAGCAGCTTCCAGCGGGGGGGTTATCGCGAGCAGTACTTC
J gene: TRBJ2-1; clone size: NA; V gene: TRBV4-3; D gene: TRBD2; CDR3 protein: CASSQDRQRDYNEQFF; CDR3 DNA: TGCGCCAGCAGCCAAGATAGACAGCGGGACTACAATGAGCAGTTCTTC
J gene: TRBJ2-7; clone size: NA; V gene: TRBV5-1; D gene: NA; CDR3 protein: CASSPQGGVYEQYF; CDR3 DNA: TGCGCCAGCAGCCCCCAAGGGGGGGTTTACGAGCAGTACTTC
J gene: TRBJ2-7; clone size: NA; V gene: TRBV6-1; D gene: TRBD1; CDR3 protein: CASSRDRDYYEQYF; CDR3 DNA: TGTGCCAGCAGCCGGGACAGGGATTACTACGAGCAGTACTTC
J gene: TRBJ2-7; clone size: few; V gene: TRBV6-2/TRBV6-3; D gene: NA; CDR3 protein: CASSSGSTVGEQYF; CDR3 DNA: TGTGCCAGCAGTTCGGGCTCCACCGTGGGCGAGCAGTACTTC
J gene: TRBJ2-5; clone size: many; V gene: TRBV6-1; D gene: TRBD2; CDR3 protein: CASSPPGLGETQYF; CDR3 DNA: TGTGCCAGCAGCCCGCCGGGACTAGGGGAGACCCAGTACTTC
J gene: TRBJ2-7; clone size: NA; V gene: TRBV9; D gene: NA; CDR3 protein: CASSADGGTIVEQYF; CDR3 DNA: TGTGCCAGCAGCGCCGACGGGGGCACAATTGTCGAGCAGTACTTC